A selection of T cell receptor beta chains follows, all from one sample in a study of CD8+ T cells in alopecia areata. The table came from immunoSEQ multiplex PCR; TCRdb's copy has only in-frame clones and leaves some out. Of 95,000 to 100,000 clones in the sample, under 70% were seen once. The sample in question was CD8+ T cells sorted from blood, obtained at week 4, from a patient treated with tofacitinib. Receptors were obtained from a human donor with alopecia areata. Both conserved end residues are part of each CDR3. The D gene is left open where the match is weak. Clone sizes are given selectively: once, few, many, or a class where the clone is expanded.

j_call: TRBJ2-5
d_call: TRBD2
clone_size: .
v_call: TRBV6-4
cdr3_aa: CASSVTSGGRETQYF
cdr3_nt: TGTGCCAGCAGTGTTACTAGCGGGGGGAGAGAGACCCAGTACTTC

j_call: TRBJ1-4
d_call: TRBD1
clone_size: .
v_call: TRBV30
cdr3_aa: CAWSVEGAMGAEKLFF
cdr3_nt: TGTGCCTGGAGTGTCGAGGGGGCTATGGGAGCGGAAAAACTGTTTTTT

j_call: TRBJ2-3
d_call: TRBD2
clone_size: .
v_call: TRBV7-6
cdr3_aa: CASSLELAETDTQYF
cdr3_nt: TGTGCCAGCAGCTTAGAACTAGCGGAAACAGATACGCAGTATTTT

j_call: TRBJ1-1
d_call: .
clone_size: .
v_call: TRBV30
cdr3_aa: CAWSPKINPGPNTEAFF
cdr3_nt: TGTGCCTGGAGTCCCAAAATTAATCCCGGGCCAAACACTGAAGCTTTCTTT

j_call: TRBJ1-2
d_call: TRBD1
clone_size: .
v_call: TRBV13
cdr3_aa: CASSLRGQGYYGYTF
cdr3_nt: TGTGCCAGCAGCTTACGCGGACAGGGCTACTATGGCTACACCTTC

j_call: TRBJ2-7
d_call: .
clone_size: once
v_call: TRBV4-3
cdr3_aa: CASSQDSRYPNHEQYF
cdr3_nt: TGCGCCAGCAGCCAAGACAGTCGGTACCCGAACCACGAGCAGTACTTC

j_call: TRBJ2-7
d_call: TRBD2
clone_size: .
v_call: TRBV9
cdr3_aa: CASSVSTSETGEQYF
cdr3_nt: TGTGCCAGCAGCGTATCTACTAGCGAAACGGGCGAGCAGTACTTC

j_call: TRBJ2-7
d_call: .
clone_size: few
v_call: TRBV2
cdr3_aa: CASSEVSGLGQGVYEQYF
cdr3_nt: TGTGCCAGCAGTGAAGTCTCAGGGCTAGGCCAGGGTGTCTACGAGCAGTACTTC

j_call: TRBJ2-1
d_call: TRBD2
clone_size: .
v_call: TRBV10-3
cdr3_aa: CAISGTSGRDNEQFF
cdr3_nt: TGTGCCATCAGTGGAACTAGCGGGAGGGACAATGAGCAGTTCTTC

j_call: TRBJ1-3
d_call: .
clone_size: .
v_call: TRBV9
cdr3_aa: CASSRPPGYTIYF
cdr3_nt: TGTGCCAGCAGCCGACCGCCGGGCTACACCATATATTTT

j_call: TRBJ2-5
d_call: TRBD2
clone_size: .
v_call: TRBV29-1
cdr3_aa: CSARDYYQETQYF
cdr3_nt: TGCAGCGCCCGGGACTACTATCAAGAGACCCAGTACTTC

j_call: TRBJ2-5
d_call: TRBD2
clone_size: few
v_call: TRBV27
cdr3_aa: CASSPQREEETQYF
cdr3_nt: TGTGCCAGCAGTCCTCAGCGGGAGGAAGAGACCCAGTACTTC

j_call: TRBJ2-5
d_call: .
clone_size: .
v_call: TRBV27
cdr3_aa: CASSTQPPRGVETQYF
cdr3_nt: TGTGCCAGCAGTACACAGCCCCCCAGGGGGGTGGAGACCCAGTACTTC

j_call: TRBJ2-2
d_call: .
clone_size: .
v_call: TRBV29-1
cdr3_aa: CSVEAGDTGELFF
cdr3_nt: TGCAGCGTTGAAGCAGGGGACACCGGGGAGCTGTTTTTT